This is a list of T cell receptor beta chains from one sample in a study of T-cell reconstitution after alpha-beta-depleted transplantation in children. Each CDR3 protein gets one entry after TCRdb re-called the PCR reads with MiXCR. Here the sample spans around 600,000 distinct CDR3 sequences, around a sixth being singletons. This specimen consisted of PBMCs from the stem cell graft donor, obtained from the stem cell graft. The receptors stem from a human donor who donated a stem cell graft to a child with acute myeloid leukemia. The CDR3 runs from the conserved cysteine through the conserved F or W. A D gene is named only where the DNA matches it firmly. Some rows mark clone size as missing; the rest say once, few, many or name a class of expanded clone.

V: TRBV20-1
size: many
J: TRBJ1-1
D: .
DNA: TGCAGTGCTAGAGAAGCCCAGGTCAGTGAAGCTTTCTTT
CDR3: CSAREAQVSEAFF

V: TRBV7-2
size: many
J: TRBJ2-1
D: .
DNA: TGTGCCAGCAGCCATGCCGCCAGTTCCTACAATGAGCAGTTCTTC
CDR3: CASSHAASSYNEQFF

V: TRBV4-2
size: many
J: TRBJ2-2
D: .
DNA: TGTGCCAGCAGCCAAGATGTGGATACCGGGGAGCTGTTTTTT
CDR3: CASSQDVDTGELFF

V: TRBV20-1
size: .
J: TRBJ1-2
D: .
DNA: TGCAGTGCTAGAGATGGCGGAGCTACTAACTATGGCTACACCTTC
CDR3: CSARDGGATNYGYTF

V: TRBV9
size: many
J: TRBJ2-7
D: TRBD2
DNA: TGTGCCAGCAGCCCAACTAGCGGGGGGTACGAGCAGTACTTC
CDR3: CASSPTSGGYEQYF

V: TRBV30
size: many
J: TRBJ2-3
D: .
DNA: TGTGCCTGGAGCCCTCCTATGGGGGGGGACACACTATCCCTCACAGATACGCAGTATTTT
CDR3: CAWSPPMGGDTLSLTDTQYF

V: TRBV20-1
size: few
J: TRBJ1-5
D: TRBD1
DNA: TGCAGTGCATCGGGACAGGGGAAAGAACAGCCCCAGCATTTT
CDR3: CSASGQGKEQPQHF

V: TRBV5-5
size: .
J: TRBJ1-4
D: .
DNA: TGTGCCAGCAGCTTGGCCTATGGTGAGGACGAAAAACTGTTTTTT
CDR3: CASSLAYGEDEKLFF

V: TRBV7-2
size: .
J: TRBJ2-5
D: .
DNA: TGTGCCAGCAGCTTCCTCGGGATCGCGGAGACCCAGTACTTC
CDR3: CASSFLGIAETQYF

V: TRBV20-1
size: .
J: TRBJ2-4
D: .
DNA: TGCAGTGCTAGGGATGGACCAGGCGTTGAGTACTTC
CDR3: CSARDGPGVEYF

V: TRBV7-3
size: few
J: TRBJ2-1
D: .
DNA: TGTGCCAGCAGCTTAAGGGGTAGCGGTCTTTACAATGAGCAGTTCTTC
CDR3: CASSLRGSGLYNEQFF